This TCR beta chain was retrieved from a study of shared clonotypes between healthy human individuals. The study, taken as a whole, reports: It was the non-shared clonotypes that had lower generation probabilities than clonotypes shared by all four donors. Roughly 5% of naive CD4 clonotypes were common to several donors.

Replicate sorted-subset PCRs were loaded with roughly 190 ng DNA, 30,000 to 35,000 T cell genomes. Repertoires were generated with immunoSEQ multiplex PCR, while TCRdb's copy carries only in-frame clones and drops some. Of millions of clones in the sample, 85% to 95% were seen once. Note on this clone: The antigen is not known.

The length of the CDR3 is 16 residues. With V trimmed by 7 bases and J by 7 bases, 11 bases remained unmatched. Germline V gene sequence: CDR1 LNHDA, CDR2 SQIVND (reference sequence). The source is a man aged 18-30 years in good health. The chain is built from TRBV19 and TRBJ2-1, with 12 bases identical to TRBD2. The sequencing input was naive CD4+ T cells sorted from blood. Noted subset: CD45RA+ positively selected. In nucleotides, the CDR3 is TGTGCCAGTACCCCCTTAAAGACTAGCGGGAGTAATGAGCAGTTCTTC. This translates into CASTPLKTSGSNEQFF. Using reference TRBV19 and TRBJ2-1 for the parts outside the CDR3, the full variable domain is DGGITQSPKYLFRKEGQNVTLSCEQNLNHDAMYWYRQDPGQGLRLIYYSQIVNDFQKGDIAEGYSVSREKKESFPLTVTSAQKNPTAFYLCASTPLKTSGSNEQFFGPGTRLTVL.